Listed below are T cell receptor beta chains from one sample, sequenced in a study of T cell responses to AZD1222 COVID-19 vaccine. The method was immunoSEQ multiplex PCR; TCRdb's version includes in-frame clones alone and lacks a portion of them. Of about 120,000 clones detected, approximately 86% appear once; the ten largest clones hold around 2.9%. The input for sequencing was peripheral blood, taken 28 days after the second AZD1222 dose. Every receptor here comes from an adult who received the AZD1222 COVID-19 vaccine. Both conserved end residues are part of each CDR3. A D gene is named only where the DNA matches it firmly. Expanded clones get a size class; other rows say once, few or many, or leave the size out.

D gene: TRBD2; V gene: TRBV7-9; clone size: NA; J gene: TRBJ2-7; CDR3 protein: CASSLGSSGYEQYF; CDR3 DNA: TGTGCCAGCAGCTTAGGGTCTAGCGGCTACGAGCAGTACTTC
D gene: NA; V gene: TRBV12-5; clone size: NA; J gene: TRBJ1-6; CDR3 protein: CASALSLRSPLHF; CDR3 DNA: TGTGCTAGTGCCCTCTCCCTCCGGTCACCCCTCCACTTT
D gene: TRBD1; V gene: TRBV6-5; clone size: NA; J gene: TRBJ1-1; CDR3 protein: CASRYRTGYTEAFF; CDR3 DNA: TGTGCCAGCAGGTACCGGACAGGATACACTGAAGCTTTCTTT
D gene: NA; V gene: TRBV10-3; clone size: few; J gene: TRBJ1-1; CDR3 protein: CAISEAGRTEAFF; CDR3 DNA: TGTGCCATCAGTGAGGCGGGGCGCACTGAAGCTTTCTTT
D gene: NA; V gene: TRBV7-6; clone size: once; J gene: TRBJ2-3; CDR3 protein: CASSPGRGWTDTQYF; CDR3 DNA: TGTGCCAGCAGCCCGGGGCGGGGATGGACAGATACGCAGTATTTT
D gene: TRBD1; V gene: TRBV7-9; clone size: NA; J gene: TRBJ1-1; CDR3 protein: CASSTDRGTEAFF; CDR3 DNA: TGTGCCAGCAGCACCGACAGGGGAACTGAAGCTTTCTTT
D gene: NA; V gene: TRBV6-5; clone size: NA; J gene: TRBJ1-1; CDR3 protein: CASRTTMNTEAFF; CDR3 DNA: TGTGCCAGCAGGACCACCATGAACACTGAAGCTTTCTTT
D gene: TRBD1; V gene: TRBV6-5; clone size: NA; J gene: TRBJ1-4; CDR3 protein: CASSRDRKEKLFF; CDR3 DNA: TGTGCCAGCAGCCGGGACAGGAAGGAAAAACTGTTTTTT
D gene: NA; V gene: TRBV23-1; clone size: NA; J gene: TRBJ1-6; CDR3 protein: CASSSGNSPLHF; CDR3 DNA: TGCGCCAGCAGCTCAGGAAATTCACCCCTCCACTTT
D gene: NA; V gene: TRBV7-8; clone size: NA; J gene: TRBJ1-5; CDR3 protein: CASSRRGDQPQHF; CDR3 DNA: TGTGCCAGCAGCCGGCGGGGGGACCAGCCCCAGCATTTT
D gene: NA; V gene: TRBV3-1/TRBV3-2; clone size: NA; J gene: TRBJ1-2; CDR3 protein: CASSQGQDYGYTF; CDR3 DNA: TGTGCCAGCAGCCAAGGGCAGGACTATGGCTACACCTTC
D gene: TRBD2; V gene: TRBV7-2; clone size: NA; J gene: TRBJ2-1; CDR3 protein: CASSFRGGATEQFF; CDR3 DNA: TGTGCCAGCAGCTTCCGCGGGGGGGCGACTGAGCAGTTCTTC
D gene: NA; V gene: TRBV11-2; clone size: few; J gene: TRBJ2-3; CDR3 protein: CASSLERDTQYF; CDR3 DNA: TGTGCCAGCAGCTTAGAGAGAGATACGCAGTATTTT
D gene: NA; V gene: TRBV9; clone size: NA; J gene: TRBJ2-2; CDR3 protein: CASSVGTGELFF; CDR3 DNA: TGTGCCAGCAGCGTAGGCACCGGGGAGCTGTTTTTT
D gene: TRBD2; V gene: TRBV7-2; clone size: NA; J gene: TRBJ2-1; CDR3 protein: CASSPGLAGGQGEQFF; CDR3 DNA: TGTGCCAGCAGCCCTGGTCTAGCGGGGGGCCAGGGGGAGCAGTTCTTC
D gene: NA; V gene: TRBV7-2; clone size: NA; J gene: TRBJ1-1; CDR3 protein: CASSLGSVTVTEAFF; CDR3 DNA: TGTGCCAGCAGCTTAGGATCTGTAACCGTCACTGAAGCTTTCTTT
D gene: NA; V gene: TRBV21-1; clone size: NA; J gene: TRBJ2-1; CDR3 protein: CASSPQLAGPRGNEQFF; CDR3 DNA: TGTGCCAGCAGCCCCCAACTAGCGGGGCCCCGAGGGAATGAGCAGTTCTTC
D gene: NA; V gene: TRBV30; clone size: NA; J gene: TRBJ1-2; CDR3 protein: CAWSSQGNGYTF; CDR3 DNA: TGTGCCTGGAGTTCACAGGGAAATGGCTACACCTTC
D gene: NA; V gene: TRBV19; clone size: NA; J gene: TRBJ1-3; CDR3 protein: CASSTQDSYSGNTIYF; CDR3 DNA: TGTGCCAGTAGTACCCAGGACAGTTACTCTGGAAACACCATATATTTT
D gene: NA; V gene: TRBV3-1/TRBV3-2; clone size: NA; J gene: TRBJ1-4; CDR3 protein: CASSLGPNEKLFF; CDR3 DNA: TGTGCCAGCAGCCTAGGGCCTAATGAAAAACTGTTTTTT
D gene: NA; V gene: TRBV19; clone size: NA; J gene: TRBJ2-7; CDR3 protein: CASNLKAGHSYEQYF; CDR3 DNA: TGTGCCAGTAACCTTAAGGCAGGACACTCCTACGAGCAGTACTTC
D gene: NA; V gene: TRBV5-5; clone size: NA; J gene: TRBJ1-2; CDR3 protein: CASSLAYSNYGYTF; CDR3 DNA: TGTGCCAGCAGCTTGGCCTACAGTAACTATGGCTACACCTTC
D gene: NA; V gene: TRBV4-3; clone size: NA; J gene: TRBJ1-6; CDR3 protein: CASSQNGNSPLHF; CDR3 DNA: TGCGCCAGCAGCCAAAACGGGAATTCACCCCTCCACTTT
D gene: TRBD1; V gene: TRBV30; clone size: NA; J gene: TRBJ1-5; CDR3 protein: CAWSVQGVRNQPQHF; CDR3 DNA: TGTGCCTGGAGTGTACAGGGGGTTCGGAATCAGCCCCAGCATTTT
D gene: TRBD2; V gene: TRBV7-3; clone size: NA; J gene: TRBJ2-5; CDR3 protein: CASSSGGGAVTQYF; CDR3 DNA: TGTGCCAGCAGCTCTGGCGGGGGGGCCGTGACCCAGTACTTC
D gene: NA; V gene: TRBV5-1; clone size: NA; J gene: TRBJ1-1; CDR3 protein: CASSRGSYTEAFF; CDR3 DNA: TGCGCCAGCAGCCGTGGTAGCTACACTGAAGCTTTCTTT
D gene: TRBD1; V gene: TRBV30; clone size: once; J gene: TRBJ2-3; CDR3 protein: CAWSLGTGYTDTQYF; CDR3 DNA: TGTGCCTGGAGTCTCGGGACAGGGTACACAGATACGCAGTATTTT
D gene: TRBD1; V gene: TRBV7-7; clone size: once; J gene: TRBJ1-4; CDR3 protein: CASSGGTGREKLFF; CDR3 DNA: TGTGCTAGCAGCGGGGGGACAGGGCGGGAAAAACTGTTTTTT
D gene: TRBD1; V gene: TRBV5-4; clone size: NA; J gene: TRBJ2-1; CDR3 protein: CASSLVGQAYNEQFF; CDR3 DNA: TGTGCCAGCAGCTTGGTGGGACAGGCTTACAATGAGCAGTTCTTC
D gene: NA; V gene: TRBV5-1; clone size: NA; J gene: TRBJ2-1; CDR3 protein: CASSLRPYYNEQFF; CDR3 DNA: TGCGCCAGCAGCTTAAGACCCTACTACAATGAGCAGTTCTTC
D gene: NA; V gene: TRBV18; clone size: NA; J gene: TRBJ1-6; CDR3 protein: CASSPGLDSPLHF; CDR3 DNA: TGTGCCAGCTCACCTGGTCTCGATTCACCCCTCCACTTT
D gene: NA; V gene: TRBV9; clone size: NA; J gene: TRBJ1-4; CDR3 protein: CASSPTTGSNEKLFF; CDR3 DNA: TGTGCCAGCAGCCCCACCACAGGGTCAAATGAAAAACTGTTTTTT
D gene: NA; V gene: TRBV7-2; clone size: NA; J gene: TRBJ1-4; CDR3 protein: CASSLGGGTTNEKLFF; CDR3 DNA: TGTGCCAGCAGCTTAGGAGGAGGGACAACTAATGAAAAACTGTTTTTT
D gene: NA; V gene: TRBV19; clone size: NA; J gene: TRBJ1-5; CDR3 protein: CASSHDKIQGYSNQPQHF; CDR3 DNA: TGTGCCAGTAGTCATGACAAGATTCAGGGTTATAGCAATCAGCCCCAGCATTTT
D gene: NA; V gene: TRBV3-1/TRBV3-2; clone size: NA; J gene: TRBJ2-3; CDR3 protein: CASSQVTSTDTQYF; CDR3 DNA: TGTGCCAGCAGCCAAGTCACGAGCACAGATACGCAGTATTTT
D gene: TRBD1; V gene: TRBV7-2; clone size: few; J gene: TRBJ1-4; CDR3 protein: CASSPGQGVATNEKLFF; CDR3 DNA: TGTGCCAGCAGCCCGGGACAGGGAGTTGCAACTAATGAAAAACTGTTTTTT
D gene: NA; V gene: TRBV7-2; clone size: NA; J gene: TRBJ1-5; CDR3 protein: CASSLQQGSGQPQHF; CDR3 DNA: TGTGCCAGCAGCTTACAACAGGGTTCGGGGCAGCCCCAGCATTTT
D gene: NA; V gene: TRBV28; clone size: NA; J gene: TRBJ1-5; CDR3 protein: CASSLLHSNQPQHF; CDR3 DNA: TGTGCCAGCAGTTTACTCCATAGCAATCAGCCCCAGCATTTT
D gene: NA; V gene: TRBV9; clone size: NA; J gene: TRBJ1-1; CDR3 protein: CASSVGRMNTEAFF; CDR3 DNA: TGTGCCAGCAGCGTAGGGAGGATGAACACTGAAGCTTTCTTT
D gene: TRBD1; V gene: TRBV7-6; clone size: NA; J gene: TRBJ2-2; CDR3 protein: CASSLSVGQGNTGELFF; CDR3 DNA: TGTGCCAGCAGCTTATCGGTTGGACAGGGAAATACCGGGGAGCTGTTTTTT
D gene: NA; V gene: TRBV5-1; clone size: NA; J gene: TRBJ1-1; CDR3 protein: CASSGRMNTEAFF; CDR3 DNA: TGCGCCAGCTCCGGACGGATGAACACTGAAGCTTTCTTT
D gene: TRBD2; V gene: TRBV7-2; clone size: NA; J gene: TRBJ2-3; CDR3 protein: CASTPKVAGGRTDTQYF; CDR3 DNA: TGTGCCAGCACCCCCAAGGTGGCGGGGGGCCGCACAGATACGCAGTATTTT
D gene: NA; V gene: TRBV6-5; clone size: NA; J gene: TRBJ2-3; CDR3 protein: CASSYRTDTQYF; CDR3 DNA: TGTGCCAGCAGTTATCGTACAGATACGCAGTATTTT
D gene: NA; V gene: TRBV25-1; clone size: NA; J gene: TRBJ2-7; CDR3 protein: CASSEAPIRQGIYEQYF; CDR3 DNA: TGTGCCAGCAGTGAGGCCCCGATTCGGCAGGGAATCTACGAGCAGTACTTC
D gene: NA; V gene: TRBV4-1; clone size: NA; J gene: TRBJ1-4; CDR3 protein: CASSQDSYTATNEKLFF; CDR3 DNA: TGCGCCAGCAGCCAAGACTCTTACACAGCAACTAATGAAAAACTGTTTTTT
D gene: TRBD1; V gene: TRBV27; clone size: NA; J gene: TRBJ1-2; CDR3 protein: CASSQNNRGGAGDTF; CDR3 DNA: TGTGCCAGCAGCCAAAATAACAGGGGTGGTGCTGGGGACACCTTC
D gene: NA; V gene: TRBV19; clone size: NA; J gene: TRBJ1-4; CDR3 protein: CASTPGPSGANEKLFF; CDR3 DNA: TGTGCCAGTACTCCGGGCCCCTCGGGAGCTAATGAAAAACTGTTTTTT
D gene: NA; V gene: TRBV10-1; clone size: NA; J gene: TRBJ2-5; CDR3 protein: CASSVGILETQYF; CDR3 DNA: TGCGCCAGCAGTGTAGGGATCCTGGAGACCCAGTACTTC
D gene: NA; V gene: TRBV6-1; clone size: NA; J gene: TRBJ1-2; CDR3 protein: CASSEEVRADGYTF; CDR3 DNA: TGTGCCAGCAGTGAAGAGGTCAGGGCGGATGGCTACACCTTC
D gene: NA; V gene: TRBV28; clone size: once; J gene: TRBJ1-2; CDR3 protein: CASSFPSVPGYTF; CDR3 DNA: TGTGCCAGCAGTTTCCCGTCGGTTCCTGGCTACACCTTC
D gene: NA; V gene: TRBV2; clone size: NA; J gene: TRBJ2-7; CDR3 protein: CASSDRDGSYEQYF; CDR3 DNA: TGTGCCAGCAGTGATAGGGACGGCTCCTACGAGCAGTACTTC
D gene: NA; V gene: TRBV6-1; clone size: few; J gene: TRBJ1-1; CDR3 protein: CASSDNMNTEAFF; CDR3 DNA: TGTGCCAGCAGTGACAATATGAACACTGAAGCTTTCTTT
D gene: NA; V gene: TRBV20-1; clone size: NA; J gene: TRBJ2-7; CDR3 protein: CSAPGTGEQYF; CDR3 DNA: TGCAGTGCTCCTGGGACGGGCGAGCAGTACTTC
D gene: NA; V gene: TRBV28; clone size: once; J gene: TRBJ2-5; CDR3 protein: CASSLHTPRETQYF; CDR3 DNA: TGTGCCAGCAGTTTACACACCCCAAGGGAGACCCAGTACTTC
D gene: NA; V gene: TRBV9; clone size: NA; J gene: TRBJ1-5; CDR3 protein: CASSPGGGNQPQHF; CDR3 DNA: TGTGCCAGCAGCCCGGGGGGGGGCAATCAGCCCCAGCATTTT
D gene: TRBD1; V gene: TRBV6-6; clone size: NA; J gene: TRBJ1-4; CDR3 protein: CASIYQGGRTNEKLFF; CDR3 DNA: TGTGCCAGCATCTACCAAGGGGGCAGAACTAATGAAAAACTGTTTTTT
D gene: NA; V gene: TRBV18; clone size: NA; J gene: TRBJ1-5; CDR3 protein: CASSPGVGNQPQHF; CDR3 DNA: TGTGCCAGCTCACCAGGGGTGGGGAATCAGCCCCAGCATTTT
D gene: TRBD1; V gene: TRBV19; clone size: NA; J gene: TRBJ1-5; CDR3 protein: CASTRGQTTYSNQPQHF; CDR3 DNA: TGTGCCAGTACCAGGGGACAGACGACTTATAGCAATCAGCCCCAGCATTTT